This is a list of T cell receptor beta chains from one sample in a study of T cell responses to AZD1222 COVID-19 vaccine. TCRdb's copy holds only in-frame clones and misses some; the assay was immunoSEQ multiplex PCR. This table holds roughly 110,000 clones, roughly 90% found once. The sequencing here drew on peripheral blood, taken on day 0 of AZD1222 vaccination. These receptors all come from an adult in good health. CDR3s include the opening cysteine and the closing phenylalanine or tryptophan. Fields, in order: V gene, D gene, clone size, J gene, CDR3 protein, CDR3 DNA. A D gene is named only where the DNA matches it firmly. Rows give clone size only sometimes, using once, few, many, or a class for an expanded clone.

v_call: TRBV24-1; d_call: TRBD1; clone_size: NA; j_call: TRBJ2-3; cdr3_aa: CATSATTGVVTDTQYF; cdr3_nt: TGTGCCACCAGTGCCACGACAGGGGTGGTCACAGATACGCAGTATTTT
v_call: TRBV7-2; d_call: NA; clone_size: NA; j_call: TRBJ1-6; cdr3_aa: CASSLFDRVGSPLHF; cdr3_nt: TGTGCCAGCAGCTTATTCGATAGGGTGGGGTCACCCCTCCACTTT
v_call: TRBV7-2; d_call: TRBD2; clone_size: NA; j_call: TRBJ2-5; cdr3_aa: CASSGRLTSGTPRRWTQYF; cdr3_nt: TGTGCCAGCAGCGGCCGTTTAACTAGCGGGACCCCCCGGCGTTGGACCCAGTACTTC
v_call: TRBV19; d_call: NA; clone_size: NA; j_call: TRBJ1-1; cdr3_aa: CASKGAQTNTEAFF; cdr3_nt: TGTGCCAGCAAGGGCGCCCAAACGAACACTGAAGCTTTCTTT
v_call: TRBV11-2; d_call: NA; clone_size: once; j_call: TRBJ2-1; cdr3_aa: CASSLKLEGYRNEQFF; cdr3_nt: TGTGCCAGCAGCTTAAAATTAGAGGGATATCGCAATGAGCAGTTCTTC
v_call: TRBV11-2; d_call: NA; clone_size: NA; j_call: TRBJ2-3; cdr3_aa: CASSLYRDGTDTQYF; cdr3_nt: TGTGCCAGCAGCTTATACCGGGACGGCACAGATACGCAGTATTTT
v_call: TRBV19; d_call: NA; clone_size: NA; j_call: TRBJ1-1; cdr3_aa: CASTTGDTSFEAFF; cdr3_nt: TGTGCCAGTACCACCGGGGACACATCATTCGAAGCTTTCTTT
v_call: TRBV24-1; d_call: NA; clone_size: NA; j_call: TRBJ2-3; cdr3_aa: CATSEVGIWGQDTQYF; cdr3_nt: TGTGCCACCAGTGAGGTTGGTATCTGGGGCCAGGATACGCAGTATTTT
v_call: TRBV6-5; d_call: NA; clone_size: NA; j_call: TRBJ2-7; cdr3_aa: CASSADGRNPYEQYF; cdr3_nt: TGTGCCAGCTCGGCCGACGGGAGAAATCCCTACGAGCAGTACTTC
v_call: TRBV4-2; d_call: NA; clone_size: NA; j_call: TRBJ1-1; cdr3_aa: CASSQVGQGMGTEAFF; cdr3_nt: TGTGCCAGCAGCCAAGTAGGGCAGGGGATGGGGACTGAAGCTTTCTTT
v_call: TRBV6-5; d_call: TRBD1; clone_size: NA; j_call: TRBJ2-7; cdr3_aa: CASSKSGTGPYEQYF; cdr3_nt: TGTGCCAGCAGTAAATCCGGGACAGGACCCTACGAGCAGTACTTC
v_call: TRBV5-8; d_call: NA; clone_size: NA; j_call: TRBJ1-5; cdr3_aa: CASSLGARPNQPQHF; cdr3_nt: TGTGCCAGCAGCTTGGGGGCCAGACCTAATCAGCCCCAGCATTTT
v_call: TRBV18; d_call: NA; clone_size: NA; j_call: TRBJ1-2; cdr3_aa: CASSLAGAYGYTF; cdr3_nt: TGTGCCAGCTCACTAGCTGGGGCCTATGGCTACACCTTC
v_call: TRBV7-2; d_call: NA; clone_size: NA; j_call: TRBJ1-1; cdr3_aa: CASSLERSNTEAFF; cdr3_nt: TGTGCCAGCAGCTTAGAACGGAGTAACACTGAAGCTTTCTTT
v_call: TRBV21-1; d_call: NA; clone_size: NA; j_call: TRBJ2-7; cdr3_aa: CASSKARLSGVSYEQYF; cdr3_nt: TGTGCCAGCAGCAAAGCGCGTTTGTCAGGGGTCTCCTACGAGCAGTACTTC
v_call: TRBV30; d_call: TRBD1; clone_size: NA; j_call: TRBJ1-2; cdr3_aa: CARGQASGYGYTF; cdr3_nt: TGTGCCAGGGGACAGGCCAGCGGCTATGGCTACACCTTC